This T cell receptor beta chain was identified during a study of T cells in Graves' hyperthyroidism and ophthalmopathy. Study-wide findings and caveats: Most expanded thyroid clonotypes above 0.001 also appeared in blood.

Newly diagnosed hyperthyroidism patients aged 18 to 65 years had disease lasting under 2 months. Uncontrolled infection, other autoimmune disease, pregnancy or lactation disqualified patients from enrolment. This clonotype was picked up many times. Its antigen remains unidentified. With 4 bases clipped from V and 6 bases from J, the junction kept 5 bases outside the gene matches. CDR3 length equals 14 residues. CDR1 and CDR2 from the germline V gene are KGHSH and LQKENI. The source material, RNA transcripts, was used to amplify TCR beta CDR3 regions. RT-PCR in the first round (using the HTBI primer set) targeted the TCR CDR3. MiXCR, run by TCRdb on the multiplex PCR reads, gives a single entry per CDR3 protein. The sample holds under 350,000 distinct CDR3 sequences; roughly a fifth are singletons and the top ten take over 45%.

The sequence was obtained from a woman aged 50 to 65 with Graves' hyperthyroidism. V gene TRBV18 combines with J gene TRBJ1-2; 10 nucleotides agree with TRBD1. Input material: blood. CDR3 loop: CASSLGTGVNGYTF. CDR3 sequence (DNA): TGTGCCAGCTCACTGGGGACAGGGGTTAATGGCTACACCTTC.